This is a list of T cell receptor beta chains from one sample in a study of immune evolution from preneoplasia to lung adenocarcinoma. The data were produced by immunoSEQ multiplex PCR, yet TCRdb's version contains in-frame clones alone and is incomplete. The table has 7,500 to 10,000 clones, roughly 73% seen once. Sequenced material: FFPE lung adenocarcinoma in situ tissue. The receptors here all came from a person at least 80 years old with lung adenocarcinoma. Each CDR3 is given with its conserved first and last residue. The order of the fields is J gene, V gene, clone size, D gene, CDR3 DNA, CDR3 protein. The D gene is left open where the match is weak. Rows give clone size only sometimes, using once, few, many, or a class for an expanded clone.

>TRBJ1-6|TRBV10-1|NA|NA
TGCGCCAGCACCCAGTGCCCTGCGGAGGTTTGGGATAATTCACCCCTCCACTTT
CASTQCPAEVWDNSPLHF
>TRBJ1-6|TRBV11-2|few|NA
TGTGCCAGCAGCTTAGATCTAAATCCTCCCCTCCACTTT
CASSLDLNPPLHF
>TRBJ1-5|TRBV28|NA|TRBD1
TGTGCCAGCACAGTATTCTCCCGGTCAGGGGGGTTTGGTCAGCCCCAGCATTTT
CASTVFSRSGGFGQPQHF
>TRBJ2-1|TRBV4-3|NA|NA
TGCGCCAGCAGCCAAGACTGGACATCCTACAATGAGCAGTTCTTC
CASSQDWTSYNEQFF
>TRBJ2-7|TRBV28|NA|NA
TGTGCCAGCAGTCCTCAAGACTTGACGGTCTACGAGCAGTACTTC
CASSPQDLTVYEQYF
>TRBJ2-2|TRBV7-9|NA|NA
TGTGCCAGCAGCTCTCGGGGTGTTCGGTACACCGGGGAGCTGTTTTTT
CASSSRGVRYTGELFF
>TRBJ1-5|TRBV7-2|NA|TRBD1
TGTGCCAGCAGCTTAACCCAGGGGGGGCTTGGGCCCCAGCATTTT
CASSLTQGGLGPQHF
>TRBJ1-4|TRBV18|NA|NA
TGTGCCAGCTCACCTGTCGGGACGGGCAATGAAAAACTGTTTTTT
CASSPVGTGNEKLFF
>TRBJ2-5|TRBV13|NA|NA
TGTGCCAGCAGCTTGTCAGGGGAAGAGACCCAGTACTTC
CASSLSGEETQYF
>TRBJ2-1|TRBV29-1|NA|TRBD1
TGCAGCGTTGAAGGGGGGCAGGGGGCGTTCAATGAGCAGTTCTTC
CSVEGGQGAFNEQFF
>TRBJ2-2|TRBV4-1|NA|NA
TGCGCCAGCAGCCGACAGGGAGGCACCGGGGAGCTGTTTTTT
CASSRQGGTGELFF
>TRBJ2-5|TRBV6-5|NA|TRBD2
TGTGCCAGCACCGGGGGGGCCGGGGAGACCCAGTACTTC
CASTGGAGETQYF
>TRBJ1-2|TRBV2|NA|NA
TGTGCCAGCAGTGACGGGTCTAACTATGGCTACACCTTC
CASSDGSNYGYTF
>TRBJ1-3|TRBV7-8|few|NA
TGTGCCAGCACCGGGGGCTCTGGAAACACCATATATTTT
CASTGGSGNTIYF
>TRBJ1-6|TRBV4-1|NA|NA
TGCGCCAGCAGCCAGAACCGAGGGACTTTGTCATCACCCCTCCACTTT
CASSQNRGTLSSPLHF
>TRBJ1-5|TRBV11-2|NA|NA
TGTGCCAGCAGCCCTCATCAGCCCCAGCATTTT
CASSPHQPQHF
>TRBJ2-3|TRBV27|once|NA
TGTGCCAGCAGTCCCCCGGGCCTTTACGGTACGCAGTATTTT
CASSPPGLYGTQYF
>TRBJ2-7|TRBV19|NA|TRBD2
TGTGCCAGTAGTTTGGCTAGCGGGGGCGAGCAGTACTTC
CASSLASGGEQYF
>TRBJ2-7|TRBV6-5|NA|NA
TGTGCCAGCAGTTACGTAGGGGGATCCGAGCAGTACTTC
CASSYVGGSEQYF
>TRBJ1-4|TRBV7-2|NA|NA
TGTGCCAGCAGCTTAGGTACCCCGGGGGGATTCGAAAAACTGTTTTTT
CASSLGTPGGFEKLFF
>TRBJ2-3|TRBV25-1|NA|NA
TGTGCCAGCAGACCTCCTGGCACAGATACGCAGTATTTT
CASRPPGTDTQYF
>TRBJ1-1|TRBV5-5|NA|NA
TGTGCCAGCAGCTTGGTAACTGAAGCTTTCTTT
CASSLVTEAFF
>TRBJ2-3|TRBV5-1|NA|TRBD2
TGCGCCAGCAGCCAGGGGACTAGTGGGGCAGATACGCAGTATTTT
CASSQGTSGADTQYF
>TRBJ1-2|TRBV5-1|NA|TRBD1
TGCGCCAGCAGCGACGGGACAGGGGAGGTCGGTGGCTACACCTTC
CASSDGTGEVGGYTF
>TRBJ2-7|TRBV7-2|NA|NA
TGTGCCAGCAGCCAAGCGGTACTGGTCGAGCAGTACTTC
CASSQAVLVEQYF
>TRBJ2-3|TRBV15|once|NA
TGTGCCACCAGCAGGGCAGAGGGAAGCACAGATACGCAGTATTTT
CATSRAEGSTDTQYF
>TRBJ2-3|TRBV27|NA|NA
TGTGCCAGCAGTTCCCGTGGTACGCAGTATTTT
CASSSRGTQYF
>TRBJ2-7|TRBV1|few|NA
TGCACCAGCAGCCAAGTAGCGGGGTCTAGCTCCTACGAGCAGTACTTC
CTSSQVAGSSSYEQYF
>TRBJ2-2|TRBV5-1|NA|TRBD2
TGCGCCAGCAGCCTACTAGCGGGAGAGGCCGGGGAGCTGTTTTTT
CASSLLAGEAGELFF
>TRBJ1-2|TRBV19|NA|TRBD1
TGTGCCAGCCAGGACAGGGGGCACTATGGCTACACCTTC
CASQDRGHYGYTF
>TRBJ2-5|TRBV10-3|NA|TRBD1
TGTGCCATCAGCCCGGGGGACAGGGGTAGAGAGACCCAGTACTTC
CAISPGDRGRETQYF
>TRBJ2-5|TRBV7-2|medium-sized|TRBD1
TGTGCCAGCAGCCCCCTAGGGGGCGGGGAGACCCAGTACTTC
CASSPLGGGETQYF
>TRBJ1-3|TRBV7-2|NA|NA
TGTGCCAGCAGCCAGGGACACCAAGGAAACACCATATATTTT
CASSQGHQGNTIYF
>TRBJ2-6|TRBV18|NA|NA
TGTGCCAGCTCACCAACGACGAGCTCTGGGGCCAACGTCCTGACTTTC
CASSPTTSSGANVLTF
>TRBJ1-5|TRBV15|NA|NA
TGTGCCATCAGCAGGTACAATCAGCCCCAGCATTTT
CAISRYNQPQHF
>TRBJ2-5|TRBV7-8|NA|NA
TGTGCCAGCAGCTTTGACGGCCCGGTGGCCCAGTACTTC
CASSFDGPVAQYF
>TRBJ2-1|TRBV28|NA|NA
TGTGCCAGCAGTTTATATGGAACAGGGAAAAATGAGCAGTTCTTC
CASSLYGTGKNEQFF
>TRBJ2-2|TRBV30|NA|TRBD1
TGTGCCTGGAGTAAAGGGACAGGGGGACCCGGGGAGCTGTTTTTT
CAWSKGTGGPGELFF
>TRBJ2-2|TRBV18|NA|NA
TGTGCCAGCTCACCCCAAGCAGTCCCCGGGGAGCTGTTTTTT
CASSPQAVPGELFF
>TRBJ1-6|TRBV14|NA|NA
TGTGCCAGCAGCCAGGTCTGGGAATCACCCCTCCACTTT
CASSQVWESPLHF
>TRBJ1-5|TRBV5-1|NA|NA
TGCGCCAGCAGCTTGGAGGGTCTGAGGCCCCAGCATTTT
CASSLEGLRPQHF